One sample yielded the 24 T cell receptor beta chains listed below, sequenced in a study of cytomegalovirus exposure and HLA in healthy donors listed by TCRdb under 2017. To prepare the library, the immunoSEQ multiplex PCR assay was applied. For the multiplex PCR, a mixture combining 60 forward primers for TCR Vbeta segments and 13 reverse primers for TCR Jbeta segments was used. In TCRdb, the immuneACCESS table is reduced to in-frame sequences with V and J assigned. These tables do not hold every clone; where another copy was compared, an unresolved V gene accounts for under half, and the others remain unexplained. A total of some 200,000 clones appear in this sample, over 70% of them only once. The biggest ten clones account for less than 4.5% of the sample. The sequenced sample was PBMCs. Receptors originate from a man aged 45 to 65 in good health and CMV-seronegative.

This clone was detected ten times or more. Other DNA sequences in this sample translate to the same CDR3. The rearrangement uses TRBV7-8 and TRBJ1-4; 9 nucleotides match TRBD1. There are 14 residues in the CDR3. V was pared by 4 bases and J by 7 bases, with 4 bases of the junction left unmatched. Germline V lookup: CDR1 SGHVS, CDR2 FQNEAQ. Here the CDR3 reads CASSSGQGGEKLFF. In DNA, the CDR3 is TGTGCCAGCAGCTCGGGACAGGGAGGTGAAAAACTGTTTTTT.

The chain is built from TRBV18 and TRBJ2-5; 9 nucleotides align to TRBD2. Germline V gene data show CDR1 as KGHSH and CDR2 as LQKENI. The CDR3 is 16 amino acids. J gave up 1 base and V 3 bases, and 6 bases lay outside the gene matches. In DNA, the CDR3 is TGTGCCAGCTCACCCAAGGCTAGCGGGACCCAAGAGACCCAGTACTTC. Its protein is CASSPKASGTQETQYF. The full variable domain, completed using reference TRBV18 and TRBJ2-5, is NAGVMQNPRHLVRRRGQEARLRCSPMKGHSHVYWYRQLPEEGLKFMVYLQKENIIDESGMPKERFSAEFPKEGPSILRIQQVVRGDSAAYFCASSPKASGTQETQYFGPGTRLLVL.

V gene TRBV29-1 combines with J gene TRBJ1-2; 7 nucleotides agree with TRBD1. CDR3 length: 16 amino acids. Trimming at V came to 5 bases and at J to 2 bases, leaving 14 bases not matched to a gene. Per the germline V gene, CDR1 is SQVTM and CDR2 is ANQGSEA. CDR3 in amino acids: CSVQPLGTAKNYGYTF. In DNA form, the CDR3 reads TGCAGCGTTCAACCCCTCGGGACAGCTAAGAACTATGGCTACACCTTC.

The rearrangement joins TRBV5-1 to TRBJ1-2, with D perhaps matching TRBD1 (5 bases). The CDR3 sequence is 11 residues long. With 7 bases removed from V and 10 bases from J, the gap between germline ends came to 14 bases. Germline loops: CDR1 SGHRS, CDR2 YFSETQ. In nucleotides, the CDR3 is TGCGCCAGCTCACTTGGGGCATTCTACACCTTC. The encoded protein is CASSLGAFYTF.

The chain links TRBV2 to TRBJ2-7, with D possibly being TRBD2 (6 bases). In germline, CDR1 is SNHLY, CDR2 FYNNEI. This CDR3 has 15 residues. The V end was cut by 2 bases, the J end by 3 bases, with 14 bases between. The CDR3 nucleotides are TGTGCCAGCAGTGAAAGGACTAAGGGTGACTACGAGCAGTACTTC. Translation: CASSERTKGDYEQYF. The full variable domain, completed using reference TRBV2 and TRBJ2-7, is EPEVTQTPSHQVTQMGQEVILRCVPISNHLYFYWYRQILGQKVEFLVSFYNNEISEKSEIFDDQFSVERPDGSNFTLKIRSTKLEDSAMYFCASSERTKGDYEQYFGPGTRLTVT.

CDR3 nucleotide sequence: TGCGCCAGCAGTGTTTCACCCCGGGACTATGGCTACACCTTC. Translation gives CASSVSPRDYGYTF. The genes are TRBV10-2 and TRBJ1-2; D gene uncertain. The CDR3 spans 14 residues. Trimming shortened V by 4 bases and J by 3 bases, and 12 bases separated the two germline ends. Germline values: CDR1 WSHSY, CDR2 SAAADI.

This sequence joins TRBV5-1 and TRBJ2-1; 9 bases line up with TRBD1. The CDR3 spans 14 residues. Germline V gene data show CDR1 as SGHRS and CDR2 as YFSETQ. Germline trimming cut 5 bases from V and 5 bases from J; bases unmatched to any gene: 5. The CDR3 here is CASRKQGANNEQFF. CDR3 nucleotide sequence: TGCGCCAGCAGAAAACAGGGGGCGAACAATGAGCAGTTCTTC.

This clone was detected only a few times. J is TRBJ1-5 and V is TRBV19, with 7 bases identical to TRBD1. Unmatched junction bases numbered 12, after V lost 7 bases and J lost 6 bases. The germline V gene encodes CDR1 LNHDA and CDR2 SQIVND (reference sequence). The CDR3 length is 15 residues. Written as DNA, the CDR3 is TGTGCCAGTACCCCGGGAACAGGGGTTTCTCAGCCCCAGCATTTT. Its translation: CASTPGTGVSQPQHF.

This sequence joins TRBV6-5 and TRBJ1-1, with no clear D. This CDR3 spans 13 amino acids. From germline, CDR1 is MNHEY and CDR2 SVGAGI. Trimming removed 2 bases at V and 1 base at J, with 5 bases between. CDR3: CASSYPGNTEAFF. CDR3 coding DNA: TGTGCCAGCAGTTACCCGGGGAACACTGAAGCTTTCTTT.

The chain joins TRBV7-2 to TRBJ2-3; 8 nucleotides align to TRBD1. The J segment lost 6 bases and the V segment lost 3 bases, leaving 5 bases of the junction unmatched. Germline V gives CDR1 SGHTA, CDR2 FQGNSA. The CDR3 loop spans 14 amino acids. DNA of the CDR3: TGTGCCAGCAGCTTCGACAGGGGTTGGGATACGCAGTATTTT. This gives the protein CASSFDRGWDTQYF.

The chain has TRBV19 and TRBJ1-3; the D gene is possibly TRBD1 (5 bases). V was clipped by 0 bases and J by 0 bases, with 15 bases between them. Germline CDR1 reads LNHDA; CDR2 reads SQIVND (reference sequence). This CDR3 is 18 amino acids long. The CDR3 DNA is TGTGCCAGTAGTATAGACTCCTTCCCGGGGGTCTCTGGAAACACCATATATTTT. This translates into CASSIDSFPGVSGNTIYF.

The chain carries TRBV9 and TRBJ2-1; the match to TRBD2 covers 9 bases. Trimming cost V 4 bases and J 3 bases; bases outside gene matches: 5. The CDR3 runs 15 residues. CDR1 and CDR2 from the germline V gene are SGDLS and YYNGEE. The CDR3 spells CASSFSGGLYNEQFF. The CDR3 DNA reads TGTGCCAGCAGCTTCAGCGGGGGGCTCTACAATGAGCAGTTCTTC.

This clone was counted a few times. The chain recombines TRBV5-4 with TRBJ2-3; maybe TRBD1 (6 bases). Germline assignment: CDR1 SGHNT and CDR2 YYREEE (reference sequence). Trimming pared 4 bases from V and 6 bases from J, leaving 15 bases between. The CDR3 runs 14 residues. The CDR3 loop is CASSASTGKDTQYF. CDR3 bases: TGTGCCAGCAGCGCGAGTACAGGGAAGGATACGCAGTATTTT. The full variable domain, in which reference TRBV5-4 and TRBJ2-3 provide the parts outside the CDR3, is ETGVTQSPTHLIKTRGQQVTLRCSSQSGHNTVSWYQQALGQGPQFIFQYYREEENGRGNFPPRFSGLQFPNYSSELNVNALELDDSALYLCASSASTGKDTQYFGPGTRLTVL.

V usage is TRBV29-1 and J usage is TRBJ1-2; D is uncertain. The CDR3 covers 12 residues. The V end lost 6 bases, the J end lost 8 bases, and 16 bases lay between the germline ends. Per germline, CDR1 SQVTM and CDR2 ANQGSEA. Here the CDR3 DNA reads TGCAGCGTCGCAGGCTTGGCCCTCGGCTACACCTTC. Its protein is CSVAGLALGYTF.

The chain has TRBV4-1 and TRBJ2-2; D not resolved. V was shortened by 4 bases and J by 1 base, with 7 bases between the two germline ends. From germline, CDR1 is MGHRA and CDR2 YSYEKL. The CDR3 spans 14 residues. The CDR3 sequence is CASSLKWNTGELFF. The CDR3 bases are TGCGCCAGCAGCCTAAAATGGAACACCGGGGAGCTGTTTTTT.

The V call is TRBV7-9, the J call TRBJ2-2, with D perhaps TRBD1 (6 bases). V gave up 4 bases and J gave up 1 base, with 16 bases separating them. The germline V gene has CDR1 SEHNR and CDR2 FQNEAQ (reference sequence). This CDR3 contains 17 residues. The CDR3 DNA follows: TGTGCCAGCAGCTCTCCTAAGGGGGTCCAGAACACCGGGGAGCTGTTTTTT. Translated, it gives CASSSPKGVQNTGELFF.

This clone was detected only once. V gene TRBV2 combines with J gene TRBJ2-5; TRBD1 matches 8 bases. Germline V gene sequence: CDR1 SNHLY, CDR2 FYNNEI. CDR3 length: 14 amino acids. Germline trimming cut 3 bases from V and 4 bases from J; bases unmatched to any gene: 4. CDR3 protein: CASSDRTGTETQYF. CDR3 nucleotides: TGTGCCAGCAGTGACAGGACAGGGACAGAGACCCAGTACTTC.

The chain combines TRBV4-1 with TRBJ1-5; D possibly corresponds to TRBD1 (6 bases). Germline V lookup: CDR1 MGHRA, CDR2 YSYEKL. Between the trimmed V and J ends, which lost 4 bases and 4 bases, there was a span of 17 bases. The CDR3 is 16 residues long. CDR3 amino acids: CASSPFGGASNQPQHF. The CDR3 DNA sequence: TGCGCCAGCAGCCCGTTTGGGGGGGCGAGTAATCAGCCCCAGCATTTT.

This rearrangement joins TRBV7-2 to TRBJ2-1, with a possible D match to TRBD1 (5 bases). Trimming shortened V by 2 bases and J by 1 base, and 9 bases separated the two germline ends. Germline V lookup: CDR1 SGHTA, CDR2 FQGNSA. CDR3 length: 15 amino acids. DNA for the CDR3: TGTGCCAGCAGCTTACCCAGGGTTTCCTACAATGAGCAGTTCTTC. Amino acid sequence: CASSLPRVSYNEQFF.

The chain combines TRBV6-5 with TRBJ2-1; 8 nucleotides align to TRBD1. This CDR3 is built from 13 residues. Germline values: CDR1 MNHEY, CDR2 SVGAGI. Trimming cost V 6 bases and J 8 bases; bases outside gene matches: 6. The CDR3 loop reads CASSRDRGHEQFF. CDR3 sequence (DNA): TGTGCCAGCAGCAGAGACAGGGGACATGAGCAGTTCTTC.

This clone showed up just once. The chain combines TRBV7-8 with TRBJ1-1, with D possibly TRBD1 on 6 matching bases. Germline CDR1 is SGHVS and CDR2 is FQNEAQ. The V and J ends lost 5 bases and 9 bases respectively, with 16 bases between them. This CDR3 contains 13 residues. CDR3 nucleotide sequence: TGTGCCAGCAGCCCTCGGACAGCTAGTCAAGCTTTCTTT. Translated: CASSPRTASQAFF.

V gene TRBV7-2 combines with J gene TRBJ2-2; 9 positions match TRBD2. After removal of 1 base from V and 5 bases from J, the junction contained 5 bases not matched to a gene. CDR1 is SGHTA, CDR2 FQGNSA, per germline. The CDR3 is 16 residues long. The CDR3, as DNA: TGTGCCAGCAGCTTAGTTGGGCGGGGGGGGACCGGGGAGCTGTTTTTT. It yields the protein CASSLVGRGGTGELFF.

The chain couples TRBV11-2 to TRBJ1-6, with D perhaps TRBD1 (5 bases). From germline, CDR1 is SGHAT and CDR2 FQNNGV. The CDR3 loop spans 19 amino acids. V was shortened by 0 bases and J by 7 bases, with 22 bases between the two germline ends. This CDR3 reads CASSLDIGEGMGKNSPLHF. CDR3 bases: TGTGCCAGCAGCTTAGATATCGGGGAGGGGATGGGTAAAAATTCACCCCTCCACTTT.

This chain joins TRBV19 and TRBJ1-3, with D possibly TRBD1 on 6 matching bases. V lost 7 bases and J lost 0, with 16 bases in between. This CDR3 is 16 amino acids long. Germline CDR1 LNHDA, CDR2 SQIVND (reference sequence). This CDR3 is CASTRGLLGSGNTIYF. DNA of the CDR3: TGTGCCAGTACCAGGGGCCTTTTGGGCTCTGGAAACACCATATATTTT.